The T cell receptor beta chain under discussion was sequenced for a study of early T cells in non-severe SARS-CoV-2 infection. The study's findings and limits: Lookups in VDJdb leaned toward anti-spike CD8 responses and missed private and CD4 specificities.

This clonotype showed up just a few times. Its specificity is unknown. Each CDR3 protein gets one entry after TCRdb re-called the 5' RACE reads with MiXCR. This sample has about 59,000 distinct CDR3 sequences; roughly 13% occur once, and the top ten carry roughly 9.3%. Here the sequenced sample was whole blood, taken at baseline. The receptor was isolated from an adult who was a healthcare worker with PCR-confirmed SARS-CoV-2 infection or an uninfected control (not recorded which).

This CDR3 reads CASSPQETSHEQFF. CDR3 sequence (DNA): TGTGCCAGCAGCCCCCAGGAGACCTCCCATGAGCAGTTCTTC. V is TRBV7-3 and J is TRBJ2-1; no firm D call. The CDR3 spans 14 residues. Looked up from germline, CDR1 is SGHTA and CDR2 is FQGTGA. V lost 5 bases, J lost 8 bases, and 16 bases lay in between.